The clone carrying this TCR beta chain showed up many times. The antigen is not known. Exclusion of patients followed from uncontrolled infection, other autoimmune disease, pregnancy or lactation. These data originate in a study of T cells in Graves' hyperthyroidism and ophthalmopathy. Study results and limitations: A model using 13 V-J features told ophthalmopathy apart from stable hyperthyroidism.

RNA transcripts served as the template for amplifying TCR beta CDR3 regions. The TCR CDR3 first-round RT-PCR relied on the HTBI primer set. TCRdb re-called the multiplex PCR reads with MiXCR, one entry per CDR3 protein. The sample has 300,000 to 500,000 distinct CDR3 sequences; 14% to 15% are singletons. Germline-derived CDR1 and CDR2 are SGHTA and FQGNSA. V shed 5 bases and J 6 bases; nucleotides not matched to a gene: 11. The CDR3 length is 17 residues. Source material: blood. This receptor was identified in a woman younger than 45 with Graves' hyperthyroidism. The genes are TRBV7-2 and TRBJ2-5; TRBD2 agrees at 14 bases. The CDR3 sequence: CASSPGTSGRTGQTQYF. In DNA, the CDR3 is TGTGCCAGCAGCCCAGGGACTAGCGGGAGAACCGGCCAGACCCAGTACTTC. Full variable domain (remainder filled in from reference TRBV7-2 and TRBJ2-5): GAGVSQSPSNKVTEKGKDVELRCDPISGHTALYWYRQSLGQGLEFLIYFQGNSAPDKSGLPSDRFSAERTGGSVSTLTIQRTQQEDSAVYLCASSPGTSGRTGQTQYFGPGTRLLVL.